A single sample is the source of the 14 T cell receptor beta chains below, sequenced in a study of T cells in Graves' hyperthyroidism and ophthalmopathy. Amplification targeted TCR beta CDR3 regions from RNA transcripts. RT-PCR in the first round (using the HTBI primer set) targeted the TCR CDR3. TCRdb independently ran MiXCR on the multiplex PCR reads; one entry per CDR3 protein. The sample contains 300,000 or so distinct CDR3 sequences, roughly 23% of which appear only once. Sequenced: blood. The origin of the receptors is a woman between 45 and 60 years old with Graves' hyperthyroidism.

This clonotype was seen at least ten times. The V call is TRBV2, the J call TRBJ1-5; D not certain. The V gene lost 1 base and the J gene lost 0 bases, with 7 bases spanning the gap. The CDR3 loop spans 15 amino acids. CDR1 and CDR2 from the germline V gene are SNHLY and FYNNEI. CDR3 in DNA: TGTGCCAGCAGTGAAGGGGCTTATAGCAATCAGCCCCAGCATTTT. Its protein product is CASSEGAYSNQPQHF.

This chain links TRBV27 with TRBJ2-3; 7 bases match TRBD1. Trimming cost V 0 bases and J 2 bases; bases outside gene matches: 11. CDR1 is MNHEY and CDR2 is SMNVEV in the germline V gene (reference sequence). This CDR3 spans 18 amino acids. The CDR3 sequence: CASSLSAGGSLFTDTQYF. The CDR3 coding sequence is TGTGCCAGCAGTTTATCGGCAGGGGGTAGCCTCTTCACAGATACGCAGTATTTT.

This clonotype was picked up many times. This chain joins TRBV28 and TRBJ2-7; 8 bases align to TRBD1. Germline CDR1 is MDHEN and CDR2 is SYDVKM. Trimming removed 4 bases from V and 6 bases from J; junction bases left unmatched: 11. The CDR3 length is 15 residues. The DNA for the CDR3 is TGTGCCAGCAGTTCAAGAAGCGACAGGGGTGGCGAGCAGTACTTC. Protein: CASSSRSDRGGEQYF.

This clonotype was seen at least ten times. The chain recombines TRBV5-1 with TRBJ2-7; 9 nucleotides match TRBD1. CDR3 length equals 14 residues. J lost 4 bases, V lost 1 base, and 3 bases had no gene match. The germline V gene encodes CDR1 SGHRS and CDR2 YFSETQ. CDR3: CASSLRQGGYEQYF. CDR3 in DNA: TGCGCCAGCAGCTTGAGACAGGGGGGATACGAGCAGTACTTC.

This chain connects TRBV9 to TRBJ1-2, with a possible D match to TRBD1 (6 bases). Germline V gene data show CDR1 as SGDLS and CDR2 as YYNGEE. V lost 5 bases and J lost 4, with 9 bases in between. This CDR3 spans 12 amino acids. The CDR3 region is CASRQGTYGYTF. Here the CDR3 DNA reads TGTGCCAGCAGACAGGGAACCTATGGCTACACCTTC.

This clonotype was counted only a few times. CDR3 in amino acids: CASSQHLPARGGYNEQFF. The CDR3 DNA reads TGCGCCAGCAGCCAACACTTACCGGCGCGGGGCGGGTACAATGAGCAGTTCTTC. This rearrangement joins TRBV4-1 to TRBJ2-1, with TRBD2 as a possible D gene (6 bases). CDR1 is MGHRA and CDR2 is YSYEKL in the germline V gene. This CDR3 is built from 18 residues. V lost 2 bases and J 4 bases, leaving 21 bases between the germline ends.

This clonotype came up many times. The V gene is TRBV7-3, the J gene TRBJ1-2, with 7 bases fitting TRBD1. Germline lookup yields CDR1 SGHTA and CDR2 FQGTGA. There are 15 residues in the CDR3. The trim removed 5 bases at V and 1 base at J, leaving 7 bases unmatched. DNA of the CDR3: TGTGCCAGCAGCCCGTCGACAGGGCGTAACTATGGCTACACCTTC. It specifies CASSPSTGRNYGYTF.

The table lists this clonotype with many counts. The J gene is TRBJ1-6, the V gene TRBV3-1, with 10 bases that match TRBD1. Looked up from germline, CDR1 is LGHDT and CDR2 is YNNKEL (reference sequence). This CDR3 spans 18 amino acids. V dropped 0 bases and J dropped 10; count of bases not matched to a gene: 12. CDR3 coding DNA: TGTGCCAGCAGCCAAGACCGACAGGGGGCGACGGTCCGGTCACCCCTCCACTTT. Translation gives CASSQDRQGATVRSPLHF.

In this sample, this clonotype turned up many times. This sequence joins TRBV10-3 and TRBJ1-5; D possibly corresponds to TRBD1 (5 bases). The germline CDR1 and CDR2 sequences are ENHRY and SYGVKD. CDR3 length: 13 amino acids. Trimming pared 2 bases from V and 5 bases from J, leaving 7 bases between. Here the CDR3 DNA reads TGTGCCATCAGTGAGGACAGTTATCAGCCCCAGCATTTT. The encoded protein is CAISEDSYQPQHF.

This rearrangement joins TRBV28 to TRBJ2-3; weak D call: TRBD2 (6 bases). Trimming took 2 bases from V and 0 from J, leaving 9 bases between them. The CDR3 runs 15 residues. CDR1 MDHEN and CDR2 SYDVKM come from the germline V gene. This CDR3 reads CASSLAGISTDTQYF. CDR3 nucleotides: TGTGCCAGCAGTTTAGCGGGAATTAGCACAGATACGCAGTATTTT.

This clonotype has just a few counts. This chain joins TRBV2 and TRBJ1-2; 8 nucleotides agree with TRBD1. Germline lookup yields CDR1 SNHLY and CDR2 FYNNEI. The CDR3 extends over 14 amino acids. The V and J ends lost 8 bases and 3 bases, in that order; junction bases with no gene match: 8. Here the CDR3 reads CASPSTGADYGYTF. CDR3 DNA sequence: TGTGCCAGCCCGTCGACAGGGGCGGACTATGGCTACACCTTC.

This clonotype was seen a handful of times. The chain joins TRBV20-1 to TRBJ2-3; the D is unclear. The germline V and J ends were trimmed by 1 base and 2 bases, with 10 bases remaining between them. The V gene's germline CDR1 is DFQATT and CDR2 SNEGSKA (reference sequence). The CDR3 contains 14 residues. CDR3 protein: CSARVSQLTDTQYF. The CDR3 nucleotides are TGCAGTGCTAGAGTGTCCCAGCTCACAGATACGCAGTATTTT.

As regards this clonotype: A single base separates this from a much larger clone, so it may be a read error. The chain carries TRBV13 and TRBJ1-4; no definite D call. The CDR3 consists of 14 residues. In germline, CDR1 is PRHDT, CDR2 FYEKMQ (reference sequence). Trimming removed 6 bases from V and 5 bases from J, with 13 bases in between. The CDR3 nucleotides are TGTGCCAGCAGATCTCGGACCCACAATGAAAAACTGTTTTTT. Translated: CASRSRTHNEKLFF.

Ten or more counts support this clonotype. The chain uses TRBV20-1 and TRBJ1-3, with D perhaps matching TRBD1 (5 bases). V dropped 2 bases and J dropped 6 bases, with 17 bases sitting between them. The germline V gene encodes CDR1 DFQATT and CDR2 SNEGSKA (reference sequence). The CDR3 runs to 15 residues. CDR3 bases: TGCAGTGCTAGACCCTCGGGGGGGATGGCAAACACCATATATTTT. It is translated as CSARPSGGMANTIYF.